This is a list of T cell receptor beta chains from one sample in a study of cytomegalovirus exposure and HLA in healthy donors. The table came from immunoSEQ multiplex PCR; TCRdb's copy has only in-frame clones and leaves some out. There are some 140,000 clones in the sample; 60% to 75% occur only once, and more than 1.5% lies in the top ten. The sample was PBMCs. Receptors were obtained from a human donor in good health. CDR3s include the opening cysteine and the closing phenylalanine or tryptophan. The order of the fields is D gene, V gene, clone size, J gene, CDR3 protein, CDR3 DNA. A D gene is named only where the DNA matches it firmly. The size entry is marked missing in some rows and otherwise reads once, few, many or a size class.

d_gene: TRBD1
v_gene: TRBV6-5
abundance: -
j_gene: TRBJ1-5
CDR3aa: CASRPQGGSNQPQHF
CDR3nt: TGTGCCAGCAGACCACAGGGGGGGAGCAATCAGCCCCAGCATTTT

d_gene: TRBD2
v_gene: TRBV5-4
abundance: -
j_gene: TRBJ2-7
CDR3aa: CASSSGLAYEQYF
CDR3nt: TGTGCCAGCAGCTCCGGACTAGCCTACGAGCAGTACTTC

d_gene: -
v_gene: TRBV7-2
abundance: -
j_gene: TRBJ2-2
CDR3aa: CASSLSSSGHTGELFF
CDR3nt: TGTGCCAGCAGCTTATCATCCAGCGGCCACACCGGGGAGCTGTTTTTT

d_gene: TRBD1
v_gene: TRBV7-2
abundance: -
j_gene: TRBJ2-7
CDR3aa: CASSLSGTGPYEQYF
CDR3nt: TGTGCCAGCAGCTTATCCGGGACAGGGCCCTACGAGCAGTACTTC

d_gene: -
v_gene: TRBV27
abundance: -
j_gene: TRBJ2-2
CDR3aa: CASSLGGGELFF
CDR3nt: TGTGCCAGCAGTTTAGGAGGCGGGGAGCTGTTTTTT

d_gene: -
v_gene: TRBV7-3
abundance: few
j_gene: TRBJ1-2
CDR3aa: CASSLSGSEGYTF
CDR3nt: TGTGCCAGCAGCTTATCAGGGTCAGAAGGCTACACCTTC

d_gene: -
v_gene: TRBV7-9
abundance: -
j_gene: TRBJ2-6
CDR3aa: CASSLVRVSGANVLTF
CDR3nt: TGTGCCAGCAGCTTAGTACGGGTGTCTGGGGCCAACGTCCTGACTTTC

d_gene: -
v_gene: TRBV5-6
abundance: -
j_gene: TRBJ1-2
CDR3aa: CASSVNRAGYTF
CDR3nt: TGTGCCAGCAGCGTCAACAGGGCGGGCTACACCTTC

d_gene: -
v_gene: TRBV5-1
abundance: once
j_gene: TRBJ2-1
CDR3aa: CASSLERADNEQFF
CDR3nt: TGCGCCAGCAGCTTGGAGCGCGCCGACAATGAGCAGTTCTTC

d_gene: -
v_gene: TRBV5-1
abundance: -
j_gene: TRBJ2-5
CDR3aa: CASRTGTTQETQYF
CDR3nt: TGCGCCAGCAGAACAGGGACCACCCAAGAGACCCAGTACTTC

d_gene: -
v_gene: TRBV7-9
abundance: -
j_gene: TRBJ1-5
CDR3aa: CASSARGRQPQHF
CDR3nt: TGTGCCAGCAGCGCCAGGGGCCGGCAGCCCCAGCATTTT

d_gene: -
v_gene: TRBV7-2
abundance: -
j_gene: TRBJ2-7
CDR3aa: CASSLDIQTYEQYF
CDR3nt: TGTGCCAGCAGCTTAGATATCCAGACCTACGAGCAGTACTTC

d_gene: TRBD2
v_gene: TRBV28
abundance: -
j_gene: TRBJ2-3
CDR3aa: CASSGDYLAGGTMDTQYF
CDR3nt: TGTGCCAGCAGTGGCGACTATTTAGCGGGAGGTACCATGGATACGCAGTATTTT

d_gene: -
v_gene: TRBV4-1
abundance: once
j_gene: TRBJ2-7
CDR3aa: CASSQLNRAGDEQYF
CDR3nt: TGCGCCAGCAGCCAACTAAACAGAGCCGGGGACGAGCAGTACTTC

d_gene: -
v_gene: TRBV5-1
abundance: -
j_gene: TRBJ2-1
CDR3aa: CASSLAGRVNEQFF
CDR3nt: TGCGCCAGCAGCTTGGCCGGCAGGGTGAATGAGCAGTTCTTC

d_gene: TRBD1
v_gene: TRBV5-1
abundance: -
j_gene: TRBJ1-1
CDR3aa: CASSLAGQGSRAFF
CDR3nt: TGCGCCAGCAGCTTGGCGGGACAGGGCTCTAGAGCTTTCTTT

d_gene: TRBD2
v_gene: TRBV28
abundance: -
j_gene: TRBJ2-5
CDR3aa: CASTSAAGGETQYF
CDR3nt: TGTGCCAGCACCTCTGCGGCGGGGGGAGAGACCCAGTACTTC

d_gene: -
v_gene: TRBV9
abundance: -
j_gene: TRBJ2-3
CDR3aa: CASSAFLATDTQYF
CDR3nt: TGTGCCAGCAGCGCTTTTCTGGCCACAGATACGCAGTATTTT

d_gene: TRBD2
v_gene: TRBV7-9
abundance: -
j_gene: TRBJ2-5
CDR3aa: CASSLGGWASGSYQETQYF
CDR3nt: TGTGCCAGCAGCTTAGGGGGGTGGGCTAGCGGGAGTTACCAAGAGACCCAGTACTTC

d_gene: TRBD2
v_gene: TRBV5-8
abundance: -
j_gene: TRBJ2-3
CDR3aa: CASSGGTRADTQYF
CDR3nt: TGTGCCAGCAGCGGAGGGACTAGAGCAGATACGCAGTATTTT

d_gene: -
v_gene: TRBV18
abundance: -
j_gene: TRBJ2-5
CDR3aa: CASSPPEGQGEQYF
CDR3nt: TGTGCCAGCTCACCACCGGAGGGCCAGGGGGAGCAGTACTTC

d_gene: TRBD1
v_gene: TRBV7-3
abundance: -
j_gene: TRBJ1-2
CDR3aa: CASSLSTGIGYGYTF
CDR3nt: TGTGCCAGCAGCTTATCGACAGGGATTGGCTATGGCTACACCTTC

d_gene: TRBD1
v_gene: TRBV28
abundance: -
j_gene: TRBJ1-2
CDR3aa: CASSRTGLNYGYTF
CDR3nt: TGTGCCAGCAGTAGGACAGGGCTTAACTATGGCTACACCTTC

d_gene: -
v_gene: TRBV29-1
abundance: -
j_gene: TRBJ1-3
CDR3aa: CSAGGSGNTIYF
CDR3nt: TGCAGCGCCGGGGGCTCTGGAAACACCATATATTTT

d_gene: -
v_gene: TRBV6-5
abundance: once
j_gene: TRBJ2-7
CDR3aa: CASSSGPAEEQYF
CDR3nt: TGTGCCAGCAGTTCAGGACCAGCGGAGGAGCAGTACTTC

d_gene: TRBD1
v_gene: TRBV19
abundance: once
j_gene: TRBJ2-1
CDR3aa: CASSAGQGIHNEQFF
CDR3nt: TGTGCCAGTAGTGCGGGACAGGGAATACACAATGAGCAGTTCTTC